This T cell receptor beta chain was found in a study of blood T cell dynamics during melanoma immunotherapy. Study summary: First-line therapy was either pembrolizumab or nivolumab with ipilimumab for metastatic melanoma. Study findings and constraints: Unlike progressors, later disease-control patients had W3 repertoires gaining clonality or diversity.

Germline V gene sequence: CDR1 SGDLS, CDR2 YYNGEE. The CDR3 has 18 residues. V lost 0 bases and J lost 0, with 17 bases in between. A word on this clone: Antigen specificity is unknown.

Clones were sequenced by immunoSEQ multiplex PCR, and TCRdb holds only the in-frame ones, with some missing. The table lists approximately 12,000 clones, roughly 89% of them singletons. Regarding time point: pre-treatment baseline. Disease control meant complete response, partial response or stable disease at 12 weeks. The sequence was obtained from a human donor with melanoma. V gene TRBV9 combines with J gene TRBJ2-3; D is uncertain. The sample consisted of blood, taken from a patient treated with checkpoint blockade. The CDR3, as DNA: TGTGCCAGCAGCGTAGCTACGTCCCCCCTAACGAGCACAGATACGCAGTATTTT. Translated: CASSVATSPLTSTDTQYF.